This passage covers 20 T cell receptor beta chains from one sample sequenced in a study of Ad26.COV2.S vaccination and SARS-CoV-2 variants. Treatment: roughly 19 received Ad26.COV2.S at low or high dose, single or two shots; 5 received placebo; per-sample allocation not given. Repertoires come from day 63 after the first vaccine or placebo injection. Method: immunoSEQ multiplex PCR; TCRdb's copy keeps in-frame clones and lacks some. Of about 440,000 clones detected, approximately 88% appear once; the ten largest clones hold roughly 13%. The source was peripheral blood, collected in a trial of Ad26.COV2.S vaccine versus placebo. Every receptor here comes from a person between 18 and 65 years old who received the Ad26.COV2.S COVID-19 vaccine or a placebo.

The chain combines TRBV6-5 with TRBJ2-7; D uncertain. Germline CDR1 is MNHEY and CDR2 is SVGAGI. CDR3 size: 11 residues. The V end lost 5 bases, the J end lost 5 bases, and 7 bases lay between the germline ends. In DNA form, the CDR3 reads TGTGCCAGCAGTCCCTTAAACGAGCAGTACTTC. It specifies CASSPLNEQYF.

This rearrangement joins TRBV9 to TRBJ2-1; D call uncertain. Trimming stripped 0 bases from V and 13 bases from J, with 17 bases between. This CDR3 is built from 14 residues. CDR1 and CDR2 (germline): SGDLS, YYNGEE. CDR3 sequence: CASSVVGRDSPQFF. In nucleotides, the CDR3 is TGTGCCAGCAGCGTAGTCGGTAGGGATTCACCCCAGTTCTTC.

This chain links TRBV5-1 with TRBJ2-1; D perhaps matches TRBD2 (6 bases). The V gene's germline CDR1 is SGHRS and CDR2 YFSETQ. This CDR3 comprises 14 residues. V lost 3 bases and J 4 bases, leaving 11 bases between the germline ends. The CDR3 region is CASSWGGDYNEQFF. CDR3 nucleotide sequence: TGCGCCAGCAGCTGGGGCGGGGATTACAATGAGCAGTTCTTC.

A note on this clone: In the same sample, other DNA sequences code for this CDR3. The J gene is TRBJ2-7, the V gene TRBV30, with TRBD2 as a possible D gene (6 bases). V lost 0 bases and J 0 bases, leaving 12 bases between the germline ends. The CDR3 spans 15 residues. CDR1 is GTSNPN, CDR2 SVGIG, per germline (reference sequence). The CDR3 region is CAWSVGGRSSYEQYF. In DNA, the CDR3 is TGTGCCTGGAGTGTAGGTGGGAGGAGCTCCTACGAGCAGTACTTC.

The chain has TRBV9 and TRBJ2-2; D might be TRBD1 or TRBD2, each matching 5 bases. V dropped 6 bases and J dropped 2 bases, with 14 bases sitting between them. The CDR3 consists of 15 residues. CDR1 is SGDLS and CDR2 is YYNGEE in the germline V gene. The CDR3 DNA reads as TGTGCCAGCAAATGGGGGAGCGGCAACACCGGGGAGCTGTTTTTT. Protein: CASKWGSGNTGELFF.

This clone showed up just once. This chain connects TRBV10-3 to TRBJ2-7, with 13 nucleotides matching TRBD2. Trimming took 2 bases from V and 4 from J; bases not matched to a gene: 2. Germline CDR1 reads ENHRY; CDR2 reads SYGVKD. The CDR3 has 15 residues. CDR3 in amino acids: CAISEGLAGAYEQYF. CDR3 bases: TGTGCCATCAGTGAGGGACTAGCGGGGGCTTACGAGCAGTACTTC.

The chain couples TRBV27 to TRBJ1-1; 10 bases align to TRBD1. After removal of 10 bases from V and 7 bases from J, the junction contained 9 bases not matched to a gene. This CDR3 has 13 residues. Germline values: CDR1 MNHEY, CDR2 SMNVEV (reference sequence). The CDR3 protein is CATEPGTGVEAFF. In nucleotides, the CDR3 is TGTGCCACCGAGCCTGGGACAGGGGTTGAAGCTTTCTTT.

The table lists this clone with a count of one. V is TRBV19 and J is TRBJ1-5, with D maybe TRBD1 (5 bases). Trimming took off 9 bases at V and 7 bases at J, with 13 bases between the two ends. Germline V gives CDR1 LNHDA, CDR2 SQIVND (reference sequence). This CDR3 has 12 amino acids. As DNA, the CDR3 is TGTGCCAGCGAGGGGTTGAGACAGCCCCAGCATTTT. This sequence encodes CASEGLRQPQHF.

V gene TRBV5-1 combines with J gene TRBJ2-2; TRBD2 agrees at 12 bases. CDR3 size: 21 residues. Germline loops: CDR1 SGHRS, CDR2 YFSETQ. The V and J ends lost 0 bases and 2 bases, in that order; junction bases with no gene match: 14. For the CDR3, the DNA is TGCGCCAGCAGCTTGGGACTAGCGGGAGTAGGGGTAACCCTAAACACCGGGGAGCTGTTTTTT. This codes for CASSLGLAGVGVTLNTGELFF.

This clone was observed a few times. The V call is TRBV5-8, the J call TRBJ2-2; TRBD2 matches 11 bases. V gave up 0 bases and J gave up 2 bases; unmatched junction bases: 3. Germline V gene data show CDR1 as SGHTS and CDR2 as YDEGEE. The CDR3 sequence is 17 residues long. The CDR3 is CASSLAGTSGNTGELFF. The CDR3 DNA is TGTGCCAGCAGCTTGGCGGGGACTAGCGGTAACACCGGGGAGCTGTTTTTT.

This clone occurred a few times. The chain couples TRBV2 to TRBJ1-6; 11 bases are shared with TRBD1. Germline-derived CDR1 and CDR2 are SNHLY and FYNNEI. The V gene end was trimmed by 7 bases and the J gene end by 9 bases; junction bases not matched to a gene: 5. The CDR3 spans 14 residues. The CDR3 is CASNGQGAGSPLHF. CDR3 nucleotides: TGTGCCAGCAATGGACAGGGGGCGGGTTCACCCCTCCACTTT.

The rearrangement joins TRBV24-1 to TRBJ1-2; D gene unclear. CDR1 and CDR2 from the germline V gene are KGHDR and SFDVKD. The CDR3 length is 13 residues. V was cut by 0 bases and J by 0 bases, with 1 base left in between. CDR3 residues: CATSDLPNYGYTF. CDR3 nucleotide sequence: TGTGCCACCAGTGATTTGCCTAACTATGGCTACACCTTC.

The genes are TRBV28 and TRBJ2-3; a weak D match, TRBD1 (6 bases). Trimming left V 5 bases short and J 4 bases short, with 7 bases between. The CDR3 contains 12 residues. CDR1 and CDR2 from the germline V gene are MDHEN and SYDVKM. The CDR3 region has the DNA TGTGCCAGCAGTGAGGGGGCAGATACGCAGTATTTT. This gives the protein CASSEGADTQYF.

This rearrangement joins TRBV24-1 to TRBJ2-2; 7 bases line up with TRBD1. Trimming removed 4 bases from V and 6 bases from J; junction bases left unmatched: 7. The CDR3 consists of 15 residues. Germline V gene sequence: CDR1 KGHDR, CDR2 SFDVKD. CDR3 coding DNA: TGTGCCACCAGTGACGCGACAGGGATTGCCGGGGAGCTGTTTTTT. Its translation is CATSDATGIAGELFF.

For the CDR3, the DNA is TGTGCCAGCATTGGGACTAGCGGGAGCTCCTACAATGAGCAGTTCTTC. Its translation is CASIGTSGSSYNEQFF. V and J are TRBV6-6 and TRBJ2-1; 14 bases are a match to TRBD2. Germline CDR1 reads MNHNY; CDR2 reads SVGAGI (reference sequence). CDR3 length equals 16 residues. Unmatched junction bases numbered 2, after V lost 7 bases and J lost 0 bases.

The chain has TRBV7-2 and TRBJ1-6; the match to TRBD1 covers 7 bases. CDR1 is SGHTA, CDR2 FQGNSA, per germline. V lost 2 bases and J lost 4; bases outside the gene matches: 2. The CDR3 has 15 amino acids. In DNA form, the CDR3 reads TGTGCCAGCAGCTTACGGGACAGTTATAATTCACCCCTCCACTTT. It codes for CASSLRDSYNSPLHF.

This clone was picked up a small number of times. The chain is built from TRBV6-6 and TRBJ1-6; D remains unclear. The CDR3 length is 14 residues. Germline V gives CDR1 MNHNY, CDR2 SVGAGI (reference sequence). V lost 7 bases and J lost 10, with 17 bases in between. In DNA form, the CDR3 reads TGTGCCAGCACCACACAGATGAGCGTGTCACCCCTCCACTTT. Translated, it gives CASTTQMSVSPLHF.

This chain connects TRBV28 to TRBJ2-7; perhaps TRBD2 as D (5 bases). The CDR3 sequence is 11 residues long. V lost 6 bases, J lost 7 bases, and 10 bases lay in between. In germline, CDR1 is MDHEN, CDR2 SYDVKM. CDR3 sequence: CASRTPGEQYF. As DNA, the CDR3 is TGTGCCAGCAGGACCCCGGGGGAGCAGTACTTC. Supplemented by reference TRBV28 and TRBJ2-7, the full variable domain reads DVKVTQSSRYLVKRTGEKVFLECVQDMDHENMFWYRQDPGLGLRLIYFSYDVKMKEKGDIPEGYSVSREKKERFSLILESASTNQTSMYLCASRTPGEQYFGPGTRLTVT.

This rearrangement joins TRBV4-1 to TRBJ2-5; no clear D gene. Deletions cut 0 bases from V and 4 bases from J, with 0 bases between. The CDR3 has 11 residues. The germline gives CDR1 MGHRA, CDR2 YSYEKL. In nucleotides, the CDR3 is TGCGCCAGCAGCCAAGAAGAGACCCAGTACTTC. Its translation is CASSQEETQYF.

This sequence joins TRBV5-4 and TRBJ1-1; the D is unclear. This CDR3 comprises 12 residues. CDR1 and CDR2 (germline): SGHNT, YYREEE (reference sequence). Trimming removed 5 bases at V and 0 bases at J, with 5 bases between. This chain's CDR3 is CASSTVNTEAFF. CDR3 in DNA: TGTGCCAGCAGTACAGTGAACACTGAAGCTTTCTTT. Drawing the rest from reference TRBV5-4 and TRBJ1-1, the complete variable domain is ETGVTQSPTHLIKTRGQQVTLRCSSQSGHNTVSWYQQALGQGPQFIFQYYREEENGRGNFPPRFSGLQFPNYSSELNVNALELDDSALYLCASSTVNTEAFFGQGTRLTVV.